This TCR beta chain was profiled in a study of regulatory T cells in long-lasting Graves disease. Study-wide points: When disease was persistent, TRBV28, TRBJ1-2 and TRBJ2-5 were the favored segments.

CDR3-region Arm-PCR and iRepertoire HTBI primers produced the TCR beta libraries. MiXCR, applied by TCRdb to the multiplex PCR reads, yields one record per CDR3 protein. The sample contains around 510,000 distinct CDR3 sequences, less than 25% of which appear only once. As for this clonotype: Its antigen remains unidentified.

Time point: persistent/refractory GD, antithyroid drugs over 5 years with positive TRAb. Scientists built the TCR library using RNA that was extracted from PBMCs. Blood from the periphery, around 10 milliliters in all, was drawn into EDTA tubes. Looked up from germline, CDR1 is MNHEY and CDR2 is SMNVEV (reference sequence). J lost 8 bases, V lost 2 bases, and 5 bases had no gene match. The CDR3 spans 13 residues. The sequence was obtained from a female donor with Graves disease. This chain uses TRBV27 with TRBJ1-1; TRBD1 aligns across 7 bases. Sequenced material: peripheral blood mononuclear cells (PBMCs), taken when the disease was refractory, from a patient treated with antithyroid drugs. The CDR3 DNA sequence: TGTGCCAGCAGTTTACACGGGACAGCCGAAGCTTTCTTT. Its translation is CASSLHGTAEAFF.